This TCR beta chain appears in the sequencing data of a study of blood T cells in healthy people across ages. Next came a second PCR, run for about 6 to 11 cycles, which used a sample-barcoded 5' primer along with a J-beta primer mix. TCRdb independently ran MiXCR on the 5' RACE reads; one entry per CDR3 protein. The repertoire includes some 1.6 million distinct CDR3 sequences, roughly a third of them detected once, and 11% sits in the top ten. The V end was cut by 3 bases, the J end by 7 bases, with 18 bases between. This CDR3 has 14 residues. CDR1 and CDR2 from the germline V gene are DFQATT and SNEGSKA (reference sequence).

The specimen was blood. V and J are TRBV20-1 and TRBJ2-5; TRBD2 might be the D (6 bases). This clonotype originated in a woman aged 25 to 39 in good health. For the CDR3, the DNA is TGCAGTGCTAGGGACCAAAAGAAGGGAGGGACCCAGTACTTC. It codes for CSARDQKKGGTQYF.